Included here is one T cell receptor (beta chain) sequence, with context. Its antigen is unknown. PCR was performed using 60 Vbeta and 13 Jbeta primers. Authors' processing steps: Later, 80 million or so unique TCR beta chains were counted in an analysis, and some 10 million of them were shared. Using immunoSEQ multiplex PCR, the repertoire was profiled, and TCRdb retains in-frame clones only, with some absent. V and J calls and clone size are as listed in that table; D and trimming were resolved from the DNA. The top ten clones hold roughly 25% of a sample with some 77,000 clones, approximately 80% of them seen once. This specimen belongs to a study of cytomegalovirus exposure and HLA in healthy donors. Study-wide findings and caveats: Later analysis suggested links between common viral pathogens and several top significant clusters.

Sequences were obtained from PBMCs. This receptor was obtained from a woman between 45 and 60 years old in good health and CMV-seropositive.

The CDR3 region has the DNA TGTGCCAGCAGAAGGGACAGGGGTTCCGGGGCCAACGTCCTGACTTTC. Its protein product is CASRRDRGSGANVLTF. The chain combines TRBV27 with TRBJ2-6; 10 bases align to TRBD1. CDR1 and CDR2 from the germline V gene are MNHEY and SMNVEV (reference sequence). The trim removed 6 bases at V and 4 bases at J, leaving 6 bases unmatched. This CDR3 spans 16 amino acids.